This entry lists 16 T cell receptor beta chains sequenced from one sample in a study of T cells in Graves' hyperthyroidism and ophthalmopathy. Amplification yielded TCR beta CDR3 regions, with RNA transcripts as the source. HTBI primers were employed in a first-round RT-PCR of the TCR CDR3. One entry per CDR3 protein, called by TCRdb with MiXCR from the multiplex PCR reads. Among under 350,000 distinct CDR3 sequences listed, 25% to 30% were seen once. The sample comprised blood. These receptors came from a man aged 40-50 years with Graves' hyperthyroidism that later progressed to Graves' ophthalmopathy.

At least ten counts were recorded for this clonotype. The chain carries TRBV7-8 and TRBJ1-1; D remains ambiguous. This CDR3 comprises 13 residues. V was trimmed by 4 bases and J by 1 base, leaving 7 bases between them. The germline V gene encodes CDR1 SGHVS and CDR2 FQNEAQ. For the CDR3, the DNA is TGTGCCAGCAGCTCCCTGGAGAACACTGAAGCTTTCTTT. It is translated as CASSSLENTEAFF. Supplemented by reference TRBV7-8 and TRBJ1-1, the full variable domain reads GAGVSQSPRYKVAKRGQDVALRCDPISGHVSLFWYQQALGQGPEFLTYFQNEAQLDKSGLPSDRFFAERPEGSVSTLKIQRTQQEDSAVYLCASSSLENTEAFFGQGTRLTVV.

This clonotype was seen many times. The genes are TRBV6-2 or TRBV6-3 and TRBJ2-2, with unresolved D. Trimming pared 2 bases from V and 10 bases from J, leaving 20 bases between. This CDR3 comprises 16 residues. Germline CDR1 and CDR2: MNHEY and SVGEGT. CDR3 nucleotide sequence: TGTGCCAGCAGTTACAGTATGGGGTTCGAGGCGGAGGAGCTGTTTTTT. Protein: CASSYSMGFEAEELFF.

This clonotype was seen at least ten times. This chain uses TRBV24-1 with TRBJ2-1, with 8 bases matching TRBD2. The CDR3 covers 14 residues. After removal of 5 bases from V and 4 bases from J, the junction contained 3 bases not matched to a gene. The germline gives CDR1 KGHDR, CDR2 SFDVKD. CDR3 region: CATSVREGYNEQFF. DNA for the CDR3: TGTGCCACCAGTGTACGGGAGGGTTACAATGAGCAGTTCTTC.

The rearrangement uses TRBV7-2 and TRBJ2-7; D is possibly TRBD2 (9 bases). This CDR3 has 15 amino acids. V was cut by 5 bases and J by 4 bases, with 18 bases left in between. Germline V gene lookup returns CDR1 SGHTA and CDR2 FQGNSA. CDR3 region: CASSPGGGRVYEQYF. In DNA, the CDR3 is TGTGCCAGCAGCCCAGGGGGCGGGAGGGTGTACGAGCAGTACTTC.

In this sample, this clonotype turned up many times. V is TRBV5-1 and J is TRBJ2-5, with 8 bases identical to TRBD2. The CDR3 covers 15 residues. Germline lookup yields CDR1 SGHRS and CDR2 YFSETQ. Germline trimming cut 0 bases from V and 5 bases from J; bases unmatched to any gene: 6. This CDR3 is CASSLGSGRGETQYF. The CDR3 coding sequence is TGCGCCAGCAGCTTGGGAAGCGGGAGAGGGGAGACCCAGTACTTC.

This clonotype has more than one count but fewer than ten. This sequence joins TRBV20-1 and TRBJ2-2; maybe TRBD2 (6 bases). This CDR3 is 16 amino acids long. The V end lost 1 base, the J end lost 5 bases, and 17 bases lay between the germline ends. Germline V CDR1 and CDR2: DFQATT, SNEGSKA (reference sequence). CDR3 in DNA: TGCAGTGCTAGAGGTCCCCCCCGGGGGTTTACCGGGGAGCTGTTTTTT. Translation gives CSARGPPRGFTGELFF.

This clonotype was seen ten or more times. The chain uses TRBV7-9 and TRBJ2-7, with 8 bases fitting TRBD2. The CDR3 consists of 15 residues. Germline V CDR1 and CDR2: SEHNR, FQNEAQ (reference sequence). V shed 1 base and J 4 bases; nucleotides not matched to a gene: 6. CDR3 bases: TGTGCCAGCAGCTTAGTCGGTGAGCGGGAGTACGAGCAGTACTTC. This codes for CASSLVGEREYEQYF.

The sample holds many counts of this clonotype. This rearrangement joins TRBV12-3 or TRBV12-4 to TRBJ1-1; the match to TRBD1 covers 8 bases. The ends lost 1 base at V and 7 bases at J; junction bases unmatched: 2. CDR3 size: 13 residues. The CDR3 reads CASSLVGTGEAFF. The CDR3 region has the DNA TGTGCCAGCAGTTTAGTTGGGACAGGTGAAGCTTTCTTT.

This clonotype was seen at least ten times. The gene calls are TRBV6-5 and TRBJ2-2, with 7 bases aligning to TRBD1. The germline CDR1 and CDR2 sequences are MNHEY and SVGAGI. J gave up 4 bases and V 0 bases, and 5 bases lay outside the gene matches. The CDR3 is 16 amino acids. The CDR3 DNA reads TGTGCCAGCAGTTACTCGAACAGGGGTTCCACCGGGGAGCTGTTTTTT. Protein sequence: CASSYSNRGSTGELFF.

The chain combines TRBV4-2 with TRBJ1-2, with D possibly being TRBD1 (5 bases). The V end lost 2 bases, the J end lost 1 base, and 14 bases lay between the germline ends. This CDR3 is 16 amino acids long. CDR1 LGHNA and CDR2 YNFKEQ come from the germline V gene. CDR3 sequence reads: CASSQRSGGRNYGYTF. The CDR3 DNA follows: TGTGCCAGCAGCCAACGATCGGGGGGTCGTAACTATGGCTACACCTTC.

This clonotype was picked up many times. The chain couples TRBV7-2 to TRBJ2-7; D is ambiguous. CDR1 and CDR2 (germline): SGHTA, FQGNSA. This CDR3 contains 15 residues. V was trimmed by 1 base and J by 2 bases, leaving 12 bases between them. As DNA, the CDR3 is TGTGCCAGCAGCTTAGGGCTCGGAATTACCTACGAGCAGTACTTC. It translates to CASSLGLGITYEQYF.

At least ten counts were recorded for this clonotype. The chain is built from TRBV28 and TRBJ2-7; D call uncertain. Trimming took off 8 bases at V and 7 bases at J, with 15 bases between the two ends. Germline loops: CDR1 MDHEN, CDR2 SYDVKM. CDR3 size: 12 residues. CDR3 DNA: TGTGCCAGCTCTCAGGTAGGGCATGAGCAGTACTTC. This sequence encodes CASSQVGHEQYF.

Written as DNA, the CDR3 is TGCAGTGCTATACAGCAACCTACGAACACTGAAGCTTTCTTT. Amino acid sequence: CSAIQQPTNTEAFF. This chain links TRBV20-1 with TRBJ1-1; no clear D. The CDR3 loop spans 14 amino acids. V was clipped by 4 bases and J by 1 base, with 13 bases between them. Germline V gene lookup returns CDR1 DFQATT and CDR2 SNEGSKA (reference sequence).

The chain couples TRBV6-1 to TRBJ2-5, with 7 bases identical to TRBD1. The V and J ends lost 6 bases and 1 base, in that order; junction bases with no gene match: 8. The CDR3 is 15 residues long. CDR1 MNHNS and CDR2 SASEGT come from the germline V gene. The CDR3 here is CASSETGKAQETQYF. The DNA of the CDR3 is TGTGCCAGCAGCGAGACAGGGAAGGCCCAAGAGACCCAGTACTTC.

This clonotype was recorded at least ten times. This chain uses TRBV20-1 with TRBJ1-5; 9 bases match TRBD1. CDR3 size: 14 residues. CDR1 is DFQATT, CDR2 SNEGSKA, per germline (reference sequence). With 0 bases clipped from V and 5 bases from J, the junction kept 2 bases outside the gene matches. The CDR3 here is CSARDWTGDQPQHF. CDR3 DNA sequence: TGCAGTGCTAGAGATTGGACAGGGGATCAGCCCCAGCATTTT.

This clonotype was picked up many times. The chain employs TRBV28 and TRBJ2-2; 12 positions agree with TRBD2. The CDR3 extends over 15 amino acids. Germline trimming cut 6 bases from V and 6 bases from J; bases unmatched to any gene: 5. The germline CDR1 and CDR2 sequences are MDHEN and SYDVKM. As DNA, the CDR3 is TGTGCCAGCAGAACGCTAGCGGGAGGGCCCGGGGAGCTGTTTTTT. Amino acid sequence: CASRTLAGGPGELFF.